These 23 T cell receptor beta chains were sequenced from one sample in a study. MiXCR was run by TCRdb on the 5' RACE reads, yielding one entry per CDR3 protein. The sample contains some 11,000 distinct CDR3 sequences, 17% of which appear only once. Cells sorted as Tregs were CD4+, CD25+ and CD127-/low. The sample comprised Tregs sorted from a lymph node. All receptors derive from a female donor with breast cancer.

In the case of this clonotype: The CDR3 carries no conserved terminal phenylalanine or tryptophan, so it likely arises from a read error. The chain links TRBV19 to TRBJ2-2, with D perhaps matching TRBD1 (5 bases). Germline V gene lookup returns CDR1 LNHDA and CDR2 SQIVND (reference sequence). Trimming shortened V by 3 bases and J by 5 bases, and 19 bases separated the two germline ends. There are 17 residues in the CDR3. CDR3 bases: TGTGCCAGTAGTATTCTATCTGGCAGGGCACTAACCGGGGAGCTGTTTTCT. Its protein is CASSILSGRALTGELFS.

On this clonotype itself: Being one base from a much bigger clone, this may be a read error. J is TRBJ2-7 and V is TRBV7-2, with 7 bases identical to TRBD1. CDR3 size: 13 residues. Trimming cost V 5 bases and J 4 bases; bases outside gene matches: 5. The germline CDR1 and CDR2 sequences are SGHTA and FQGNSA. The CDR3 here is CASSVGGPYEQYF. For the CDR3, the DNA is TGTGCCAGCAGCGTAGGGGGCCCATACGAGCAGTACTTC.

This rearrangement joins TRBV5-5 to TRBJ2-3, with D perhaps TRBD1 (6 bases). V dropped 0 bases and J dropped 3 bases, with 11 bases sitting between them. The CDR3 runs 15 residues. Germline assignment: CDR1 SGHKS and CDR2 YYEKEE (reference sequence). The CDR3 coding sequence is TGTGCCAGCAGCTTGGACAGGGTCTCGACAGATACGCAGTATTTT. Translated: CASSLDRVSTDTQYF.

This clonotype was recorded many times. The chain employs TRBV27 and TRBJ1-1; D uncertain. V was clipped by 5 bases and J by 0 bases, with 10 bases between them. The CDR3 loop spans 14 amino acids. Germline loops: CDR1 MNHEY, CDR2 SMNVEV (reference sequence). CDR3 amino acids: CASSPIGLNTEAFF. In nucleotides, the CDR3 is TGTGCCAGCAGTCCCATCGGACTGAACACTGAAGCTTTCTTT.

Points on this clonotype: A much larger clone differs by one base, so this may be a read error. The chain joins TRBV5-1 to TRBJ1-2; perhaps TRBD1 as D (5 bases). Trimming removed 0 bases from V and 6 bases from J, with 12 bases in between. Germline CDR1 is SGHRS and CDR2 is YFSETQ. The CDR3 is made up of 14 amino acids. In DNA form, the CDR3 reads TGCGCCAGCAGCTTGGTTAACAGGTGCGATGGCTACACCTTC. Its translation is CASSLVNRCDGYTF.

In this sample, this clonotype is medium-sized. The chain carries TRBV5-1 and TRBJ2-5; no firm D call. The V gene lost 1 base and the J gene lost 4 bases, with 14 bases spanning the gap. The CDR3 loop spans 15 amino acids. Germline values: CDR1 SGHRS, CDR2 YFSETQ. CDR3 DNA: TGCGCCAGCAGCTTGTATAACAGTGAAAGAGAGACCCAGTACTTC. It specifies CASSLYNSERETQYF.

By sample fraction, this clonotype is medium-sized. V gene TRBV6-2 or TRBV6-3 combines with J gene TRBJ2-3; 14 nucleotides match TRBD2. V lost 7 bases to trimming and J lost 2 bases; unmatched junction nucleotides: 14. Germline V lookup: CDR1 MNHEY, CDR2 SVGEGT. The CDR3 is 19 amino acids. CDR3: CASIGTSGGLPLVTDTQYF. Here the CDR3 DNA reads TGTGCCAGCATCGGGACTAGCGGGGGACTTCCCCTAGTCACAGATACGCAGTATTTT.

This clonotype was recorded many times. The rearrangement links TRBV7-8 to TRBJ2-7; D is unclear. V was pared by 5 bases and J by 4 bases, with 6 bases between. Per germline, CDR1 SGHVS and CDR2 FQNEAQ. The CDR3 has 11 amino acids. CDR3 residues: CASSVNYEQYF. CDR3 sequence (DNA): TGTGCCAGCAGCGTAAATTACGAGCAGTACTTC.

The chain combines TRBV20-1 with TRBJ2-3, with no clear D. This CDR3 has 12 amino acids. The germline CDR1 and CDR2 sequences are DFQATT and SNEGSKA (reference sequence). The CDR3 spells CTALKNTDTQYF. CDR3 DNA: TGCACCGCACTTAAAAACACAGATACGCAGTATTTT.

Judged by abundance, this clonotype is medium-sized. V and J are TRBV7-9 and TRBJ2-3, with 10 bases lining up with TRBD2. The CDR3 is made up of 15 amino acids. The V segment lost 7 bases and the J segment 3 bases; nucleotides outside the gene matches: 7. Germline V gene lookup returns CDR1 SEHNR and CDR2 FQNEAQ (reference sequence). In DNA form, the CDR3 reads TGTGCCAGCATCCGTACTAGCGGGAAGACAGATACGCAGTATTTT. This encodes CASIRTSGKTDTQYF.

This clonotype was found many times. This chain joins TRBV6-5 and TRBJ2-1; 8 bases are a match to TRBD2. V lost 5 bases, J lost 10 bases, and 22 bases stayed unmatched. Germline CDR1 reads MNHEY; CDR2 reads SVGAGI. This CDR3 has 18 amino acids. This CDR3 reads CASSPEPSAGDWVWEQFF. CDR3 sequence (DNA): TGTGCCAGCAGTCCCGAACCCTCAGCGGGAGACTGGGTGTGGGAGCAGTTCTTC.

This clonotype was counted ten times or more. The chain couples TRBV2 to TRBJ1-3; tentative D call: TRBD1 (6 bases). Germline CDR1 SNHLY, CDR2 FYNNEI. With 0 bases removed from V and 4 bases from J, the gap between germline ends came to 13 bases. The CDR3 sequence is 16 residues long. CDR3: CASSEAIGGRGNTIYF. The DNA of the CDR3 is TGTGCCAGCAGTGAAGCGATCGGGGGCCGAGGAAACACCATATATTTT.

By sample fraction, this clonotype is medium-sized. V usage is TRBV24-1 and J usage is TRBJ2-3, with TRBD1 matching over 7 bases. Per the germline V gene, CDR1 is KGHDR and CDR2 is SFDVKD. Trimming removed 3 bases from V and 3 bases from J; junction bases left unmatched: 8. This CDR3 contains 16 residues. The DNA for the CDR3 is TGTGCCACCAGTGATGATGACAGGGTCGGGACAGATACGCAGTATTTT. Amino acid sequence: CATSDDDRVGTDTQYF.

There are a few counts of this clonotype. This sequence may be a read error, since a much larger clone differs from it by one base. Likely a read error: the CDR3 ends without its conserved phenylalanine or tryptophan. The chain couples TRBV7-2 to TRBJ2-5, with D maybe TRBD1 (5 bases). Between the trimmed V and J ends, which lost 6 bases and 2 bases, there was a span of 13 bases. The CDR3 has 14 amino acids. Germline V CDR1 and CDR2: SGHTA, FQGNSA. DNA for the CDR3: TGTGCCAGCAGACCAGGGTACTTACAAGAGACCCAGTACCTC. Translated: CASRPGYLQETQYL.

Relative to its sample, this clonotype is medium-sized. The J gene is TRBJ2-2, the V gene TRBV5-1; 9 bases match TRBD2. The length of the CDR3 is 17 residues. Germline V gene data show CDR1 as SGHRS and CDR2 as YFSETQ. V shed 2 bases, J shed 4 bases, and the junction held 9 bases outside the gene matches. The DNA of the CDR3 is TGCGCCAGCAGCTTAGGAACTAGCGGGCTGATCACCGGGGAGCTGTTTTTT. This sequence encodes CASSLGTSGLITGELFF.

This clonotype turned up a few times. Since no conserved phenylalanine or tryptophan closes the CDR3, a read error is the likely cause. The V gene is TRBV7-9, the J gene TRBJ2-7, with 8 bases lining up with TRBD2. Germline CDR1 reads SEHNR; CDR2 reads FQNEAQ (reference sequence). The CDR3 is 14 residues long. CDR3 loop: CASSLAAGVSEQYL. The CDR3 coding sequence is TGCGCCAGCAGCTTAGCAGCGGGAGTCTCCGAGCAGTACCTC.

This clonotype is medium-sized in the sample. This chain uses TRBV20-1 with TRBJ1-1; D is undetermined. From germline, CDR1 is DFQATT and CDR2 SNEGSKA (reference sequence). This CDR3 is 12 amino acids long. V was pared by 5 bases and J by 4 bases, with 11 bases between. The CDR3 sequence: CSALRGLTEAFF. Here the CDR3 DNA reads TGCAGTGCTTTGAGAGGACTCACTGAAGCTTTCTTT.

This clonotype is deemed medium-sized. The V and J genes are TRBV5-6 and TRBJ2-3; 8 bases line up with TRBD1. Germline-derived CDR1 and CDR2 are SGHDT and YYEEEE. The CDR3 contains 14 residues. V dropped 4 bases and J dropped 5; count of bases not matched to a gene: 6. The CDR3 spells CASSAGQAEDTQYF. The DNA for the CDR3 is TGTGCCAGCAGCGCGGGACAGGCGGAAGATACGCAGTATTTT.

On this clonotype: This may be a read error, as it is one base from a much larger clone. The chain uses TRBV5-1 and TRBJ2-1, with D maybe TRBD2 (6 bases). Germline V gene sequence: CDR1 SGHRS, CDR2 YFSETQ. The V end was cut by 0 bases, the J end by 8 bases, with 12 bases between. This CDR3 is 14 amino acids long. The CDR3 loop reads CASSLAGEWYEQFF. The CDR3, as DNA: TGCGCCAGCAGCTTGGCGGGAGAGTGGTATGAGCAGTTCTTC.

The genes are TRBV6-5 and TRBJ1-2; 9 nucleotides align to TRBD1. The V gene end was trimmed by 3 bases and the J gene end by 2 bases; junction bases not matched to a gene: 7. Germline V gives CDR1 MNHEY, CDR2 SVGAGI. This CDR3 region has 16 residues. Here the CDR3 DNA reads TGTGCCAGCAGTTATGCGGACAGGGGATTCAACTATGGCTACACCTTC. It translates to CASSYADRGFNYGYTF.

This clonotype appeared many times. This rearrangement joins TRBV20-1 to TRBJ2-2; the D gene is possibly TRBD2 (6 bases). The germline gives CDR1 DFQATT, CDR2 SNEGSKA (reference sequence). Trimming stripped 5 bases from V and 6 bases from J, with 22 bases between. The CDR3 loop spans 16 amino acids. CDR3 in amino acids: CSAPHPNGGLAGELFF. The CDR3 nucleotides read TGCAGTGCTCCCCATCCCAACGGAGGGTTGGCCGGGGAGCTGTTTTTT.

Remarks on this clonotype: A much bigger clone sits one base away, suggesting this may be a read error. This rearrangement joins TRBV6-1 to TRBJ2-5; 10 nucleotides align to TRBD2. The CDR3 runs to 16 residues. Germline CDR1 and CDR2: MNHNS and SASEGT. The DNA of the CDR3 is TGTGCCCGCAGTGGGCCTAGCGGGAGTATTCAAGAGACCCAGTACTTC. This codes for CARSGPSGSIQETQYF.

With regard to this clonotype: It may be a read error: a sequence one base away is much more abundant. The rearrangement uses TRBV15 and TRBJ2-5; D is undetermined. V was pared by 3 bases and J by 4 bases, with 9 bases between. In germline, CDR1 is LNHNV, CDR2 YYDKDF (reference sequence). The CDR3 extends over 13 amino acids. CDR3 coding DNA: TGTGCCACCAGCAGTGATTTGGGAGAGACCCAGTACTTC. Its translation: CATSSDLGETQYF.